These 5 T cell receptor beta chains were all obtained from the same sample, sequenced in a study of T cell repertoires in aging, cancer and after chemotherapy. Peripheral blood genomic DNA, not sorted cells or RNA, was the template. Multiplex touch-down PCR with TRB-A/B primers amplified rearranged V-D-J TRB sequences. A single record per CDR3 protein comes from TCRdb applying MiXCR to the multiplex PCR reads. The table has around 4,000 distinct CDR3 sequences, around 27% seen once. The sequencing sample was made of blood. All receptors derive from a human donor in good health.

The CDR3 DNA sequence: TGTGCCAGCGGATCCGCCAGGGGTTTATATGGCTACACCTTC. Protein product: CASGSARGLYGYTF. The rearrangement joins TRBV12-3 or TRBV12-4 to TRBJ1-2; maybe TRBD1 (6 bases). Trimming took 8 bases from V and 5 from J, leaving 18 bases between them. The CDR3 covers 14 residues.

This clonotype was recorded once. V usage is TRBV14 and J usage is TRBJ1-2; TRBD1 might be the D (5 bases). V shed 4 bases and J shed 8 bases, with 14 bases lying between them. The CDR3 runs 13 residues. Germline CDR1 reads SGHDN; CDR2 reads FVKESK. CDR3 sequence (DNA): TGTGCCAGCAGCCCCCCGGCAGGGTCGGGCTACACCTTC. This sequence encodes CASSPPAGSGYTF.

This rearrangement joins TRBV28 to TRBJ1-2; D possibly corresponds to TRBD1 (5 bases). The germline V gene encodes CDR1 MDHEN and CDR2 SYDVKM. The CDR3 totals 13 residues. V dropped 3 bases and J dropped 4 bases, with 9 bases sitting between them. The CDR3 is CASSFRQTYGYTF. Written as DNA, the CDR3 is TGTGCCAGCAGTTTTCGACAGACCTATGGCTACACCTTC.

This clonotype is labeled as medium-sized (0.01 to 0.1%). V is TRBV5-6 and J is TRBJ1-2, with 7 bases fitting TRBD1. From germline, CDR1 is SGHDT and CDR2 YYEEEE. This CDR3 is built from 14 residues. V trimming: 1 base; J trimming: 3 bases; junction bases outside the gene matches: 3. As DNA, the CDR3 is TGTGCCAGCAGCTTGCAGGGGGTGGACTATGGCTACACCTTC. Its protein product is CASSLQGVDYGYTF.

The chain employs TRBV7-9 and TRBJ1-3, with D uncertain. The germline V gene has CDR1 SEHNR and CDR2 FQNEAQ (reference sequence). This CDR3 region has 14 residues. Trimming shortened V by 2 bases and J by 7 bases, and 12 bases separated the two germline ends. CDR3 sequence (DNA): TGTGCCAGCAGCTTAATCTCTTCCGGTAACACCATATATTTT. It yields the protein CASSLISSGNTIYF.